Below, 28 T cell receptor beta chains from the same sample are listed, as sequenced in a study of CD8 T cells in ankylosing spondylitis (dated by TCRdb to 2017 to 2019). What the work shows at the level of the full study, not this receptor alone: Blood from ankylosing spondylitis patients appeared to be characterized by a TCR beta motif composed of roughly 8 highly homologous amino acid variants.

Their recognized antigens are unknown. The library was produced with 5' RACE. TCRdb names Illumina HiSeq 2500 as the instrument used. Clones were called with MiXCR by TCRdb after fastp trimmed the public reads at Q25, and only in-frame beta chains were retained. Rows with one shared CDR3 protein collapse into an entry with the most common genes and DNA. The sample records fewer than 550,000 distinct CDR3 sequences, about 5.4% of which are singletons. Under 4.5% of the sample is held by the ten biggest clonotypes. Sequenced input: blood, either unsorted or a sorted T cell fraction (not recorded which). These receptors originate from a male donor with ankylosing spondylitis.

This clonotype showed up many times. The V call is TRBV20-1, the J call TRBJ2-7; 14 positions agree with TRBD2. Germline CDR1 is DFQATT and CDR2 is SNEGSKA (reference sequence). CDR3 length: 16 residues. V gave up 0 bases and J gave up 0 bases; unmatched junction bases: 1. The CDR3 spells CSAREGLAGVSYEQYF. Written as DNA, the CDR3 is TGCAGTGCTAGAGAGGGACTAGCGGGAGTCTCCTACGAGCAGTACTTC.

This clonotype came up a few times. CDR3 amino acids: CASSAGLPNAGELFF. CDR3 bases: TGCGCCAGCAGCGCGGGACTACCTAACGCCGGGGAGCTGTTTTTT. The chain couples TRBV5-1 to TRBJ2-2; 7 bases align to TRBD2. Germline V lookup: CDR1 SGHRS, CDR2 YFSETQ. V was clipped by 4 bases and J by 6 bases; unmatched bases: 9. The CDR3 is 15 residues long.

Many counts were recorded for this clonotype. The chain joins TRBV6-2 or TRBV6-3 to TRBJ1-1; D call uncertain. Deletions cut 5 bases from V and 4 bases from J, with 8 bases between. Germline values: CDR1 MNHEY, CDR2 SVGEGT. CDR3 length: 12 residues. The CDR3 loop is CASSTWGTEAFF. The CDR3 region has the DNA TGTGCCAGCAGTACCTGGGGCACTGAAGCTTTCTTT.

This clonotype was found many times. V usage is TRBV11-2 and J usage is TRBJ1-6; tentatively, D is TRBD1 (6 bases). The CDR3 consists of 16 residues. Trimming took off 5 bases at V and 6 bases at J, with 17 bases between the two ends. Germline V lookup: CDR1 SGHAT, CDR2 FQNNGV. CDR3: CASSKAWGTTNSPLHF. In nucleotides, the CDR3 is TGTGCCAGCAGCAAGGCATGGGGGACAACTAATTCACCCCTCCACTTT.

This clonotype was picked up many times. The chain has TRBV6-1 and TRBJ2-4; tentatively, D is TRBD1 (6 bases). The ends were cut back, 6 bases at V and 7 bases at J, with 16 bases in the middle. From germline, CDR1 is MNHNS and CDR2 SASEGT. CDR3 length equals 14 residues. The CDR3 nucleotides read TGTGCCAGCAGACCCCCGGGACAAAAGAACATTCAGTACTTC. Translating it yields CASRPPGQKNIQYF.

This clonotype was recorded many times. The chain employs TRBV6-2 or TRBV6-3 and TRBJ2-2; 10 nucleotides line up with TRBD2. The junction had 6 bases not matched to a gene; V was cut back by 5 bases and J by 6 bases. Germline V CDR1 and CDR2: MNHEY, SVGEGT. This CDR3 has 15 amino acids. The CDR3: CASSLIAGGPGELFF. DNA for the CDR3: TGTGCCAGCAGTCTGATAGCGGGGGGTCCCGGGGAGCTGTTTTTT.

As for this clonotype: A much larger clone lies one base from this, so it may be a read error. V and J are TRBV5-1 and TRBJ2-1; D unresolved. Trimming stripped 6 bases from V and 6 bases from J, with 16 bases between. CDR1 and CDR2 from the germline V gene are SGHRS and YFSETQ. The CDR3 sequence is 14 residues long. CDR3 in amino acids: CASKDGSWTNEQFF. The CDR3 DNA is TGCGCCAGCAAAGACGGGTCCTGGACCAATGAGCAGTTCTTC.

This clonotype showed up many times. This chain uses TRBV10-2 with TRBJ1-4; D ambiguous. The V gene lost 8 bases and the J gene lost 10 bases, with 23 bases spanning the gap. Germline V lookup: CDR1 WSHSY, CDR2 SAAADI. This CDR3 has 15 residues. The CDR3 DNA sequence: TGCGCCAGCTCTTCTACCGACGGTTTACTAGGAAAACTGTTTTTT. It codes for CASSSTDGLLGKLFF.

This clonotype was seen a few times. The CDR3 protein is CASSQGTGVYEQYF. In DNA, the CDR3 is TGCGCCAGCAGCCAAGGGACAGGGGTGTACGAGCAGTACTTC. The chain couples TRBV4-1 to TRBJ2-7, with TRBD1 identical over 9 bases. The CDR3 extends over 14 amino acids. The junction had 2 bases not matched to a gene; V was cut back by 1 base and J by 4 bases. In germline, CDR1 is MGHRA, CDR2 YSYEKL.

This clonotype was seen ten or more times. The CDR3 nucleotides are TGTGCCAGCAGTTATAGAGACACCGGGGAGCTGTTTTTT. As protein: CASSYRDTGELFF. The chain recombines TRBV6-5 with TRBJ2-2; D gene unclear. Germline CDR1 is MNHEY and CDR2 is SVGAGI. The CDR3 spans 13 residues. Trimming shortened V by 3 bases and J by 3 bases, and 5 bases separated the two germline ends.

Only a few counts were recorded for this clonotype. V gene TRBV12-3 or TRBV12-4 combines with J gene TRBJ2-5; no clear D. Trimming left V 2 bases short and J 2 bases short, with 6 bases between. The CDR3 has 13 residues. The CDR3 protein is CASSLIQQETQYF. The CDR3 coding sequence is TGTGCCAGCAGTTTAATCCAGCAAGAGACCCAGTACTTC.

This clonotype was seen repeatedly, ten times or more. The V gene is TRBV5-1, the J gene TRBJ1-4; TRBD1 is a possible D gene (6 bases). The germline gives CDR1 SGHRS, CDR2 YFSETQ. The CDR3 has 15 residues. V dropped 5 bases and J dropped 5 bases, with 16 bases sitting between them. The chain's CDR3 is CASRISGHPNEKLFF. In nucleotides, the CDR3 is TGCGCCAGCAGAATTTCGGGACACCCAAATGAAAAACTGTTTTTT.

In this sample, this clonotype turned up many times. The chain links TRBV18 to TRBJ1-1; a possible D gene is TRBD1 (5 bases). Germline V CDR1 and CDR2: KGHSH, LQKENI. With 5 bases removed from V and 1 base from J, the gap between germline ends came to 8 bases. The CDR3 is made up of 13 amino acids. DNA for the CDR3: TGTGCCAGCTCAGCAGGGAGGAACACTGAAGCTTTCTTT. Protein: CASSAGRNTEAFF.

At least ten counts were recorded for this clonotype. The chain links TRBV29-1 to TRBJ2-7; 7 bases line up with TRBD1. Germline CDR1 reads SQVTM; CDR2 reads ANQGSEA. The CDR3 has 13 amino acids. Trimming took 3 bases from V and 0 from J; bases not matched to a gene: 2. The CDR3: CSVEAGGSYEQYF. For the CDR3, the DNA is TGCAGCGTTGAGGCAGGGGGCTCCTACGAGCAGTACTTC.

The sample holds many counts of this clonotype. The J gene is TRBJ2-7, the V gene TRBV20-1; D may match TRBD1 or TRBD2 (5 bases each). V lost 3 bases to trimming and J lost 5 bases, with 14 bases between them. Germline CDR1 reads DFQATT; CDR2 reads SNEGSKA (reference sequence). This CDR3 is 13 amino acids long. CDR3 amino acids: CSASAGANHEQYF. The CDR3, as DNA: TGCAGTGCTAGTGCCGGGGCTAACCACGAGCAGTACTTC.

Many counts were recorded for this clonotype. The rearrangement links TRBV20-1 to TRBJ2-3, with unresolved D. Germline CDR1 and CDR2: DFQATT and SNEGSKA (reference sequence). The CDR3 contains 11 residues. Between the trimmed V and J ends, which lost 6 bases and 3 bases, there was a span of 7 bases. CDR3 sequence: CSAEMTDTQYF. The CDR3 DNA reads as TGCAGTGCGGAAATGACAGATACGCAGTATTTT.

This clonotype was seen many times. The chain uses TRBV29-1 and TRBJ2-5; D is unresolved. The germline CDR1 and CDR2 sequences are SQVTM and ANQGSEA. The CDR3 is made up of 11 amino acids. Trimming stripped 7 bases from V and 4 bases from J, with 10 bases between. CDR3 coding DNA: TGCAGCGCCCTTGACGGAGAGACCCAGTACTTC. Protein: CSALDGETQYF.

In this sample, this clonotype turned up a few times. Being one base from a much bigger clone, this may be a read error. V is TRBV5-8 and J is TRBJ2-7, with unresolved D. Germline CDR1 and CDR2: SGHTS and YDEGEE. CDR3 length: 12 residues. Deletions cut 3 bases from V and 2 bases from J, with 6 bases between. CDR3 coding DNA: TGTGCCAGCAGCTGGACCACCTACGAGCAGTACTTC. Encoded protein: CASSWTTYEQYF.

This clonotype was counted between two and nine times. This sequence joins TRBV4-3 and TRBJ1-4; D call uncertain. The CDR3 length is 15 residues. The germline V gene has CDR1 LGHNA and CDR2 YSLEER. V was shortened by 0 bases and J by 8 bases, with 13 bases between the two germline ends. CDR3 sequence: CASSQDWLPREKLFF. The CDR3 DNA is TGCGCCAGCAGCCAAGATTGGCTACCGCGGGAAAAACTGTTTTTT.

There are many counts of this clonotype. The chain carries TRBV27 and TRBJ1-6; 8 nucleotides agree with TRBD1. V was clipped by 6 bases and J by 12 bases; unmatched bases: 10. Germline loops: CDR1 MNHEY, CDR2 SMNVEV (reference sequence). This CDR3 is built from 14 residues. In DNA, the CDR3 is TGTGCCAGCAGCCCGGACAGGGTGTCTCTACCCCTCCACTTT. This codes for CASSPDRVSLPLHF.

V is TRBV5-1 and J is TRBJ1-1; a possible D gene is TRBD1 (5 bases). Germline assignment: CDR1 SGHRS and CDR2 YFSETQ. V was trimmed by 0 bases and J by 4 bases, leaving 10 bases between them. CDR3 length: 14 amino acids. CDR3 sequence: CASSLGPTGTEAFF. CDR3 DNA: TGCGCCAGCAGCTTGGGCCCCACAGGCACTGAAGCTTTCTTT.

In its sample, this clonotype was seen many times. The chain recombines TRBV20-1 with TRBJ2-3, with 7 bases matching TRBD1. The CDR3 has 13 amino acids. Looked up from germline, CDR1 is DFQATT and CDR2 is SNEGSKA (reference sequence). Trimming at V came to 5 bases and at J to 3 bases, leaving 5 bases not matched to a gene. The CDR3 nucleotides read TGCAGTGCTCATGACAGGGTTACAGATACGCAGTATTTT. Protein product: CSAHDRVTDTQYF.

This clonotype was observed many times. This rearrangement joins TRBV12-3 or TRBV12-4 to TRBJ1-2; a weak D match, TRBD1 (6 bases). This CDR3 region has 13 residues. Trimming stripped 3 bases from V and 7 bases from J, with 12 bases between. CDR3: CASSLNRDGGYTF. The CDR3 nucleotides are TGTGCCAGCAGTTTGAACAGGGACGGTGGCTACACCTTC.

This clonotype was recorded at least ten times. This chain uses TRBV4-3 with TRBJ2-7; D perhaps matches TRBD2 (5 bases). Germline assignment: CDR1 LGHNA and CDR2 YSLEER. Between the trimmed V and J ends, which lost 1 base and 7 bases, there was a span of 11 bases. The CDR3 has 13 residues. The CDR3 nucleotides are TGCGCCAGCAGCCAAGTGAGGGCGTCTGAGCAGTACTTC. Translated, it gives CASSQVRASEQYF.

This clonotype was counted ten times or more. The chain employs TRBV24-1 and TRBJ2-2; 9 bases align to TRBD1. This CDR3 comprises 15 residues. Germline lookup yields CDR1 KGHDR and CDR2 SFDVKD. J gave up 5 bases and V 2 bases, and 2 bases lay outside the gene matches. The CDR3 DNA follows: TGTGCCACCAGTGATTACGGACAGGGGACCGGGGAGCTGTTTTTT. Translating it yields CATSDYGQGTGELFF.

This clonotype was counted ten times or more. The V call is TRBV29-1, the J call TRBJ1-2; D is possibly TRBD1 (6 bases). The CDR3 runs 12 residues. In germline, CDR1 is SQVTM, CDR2 ANQGSEA. Here the CDR3 DNA reads TGCAGTCGTTGGACAGTCCGTGATGGCTACACCTTC. Protein: CSRWTVRDGYTF.

Many counts were recorded for this clonotype. The chain joins TRBV5-1 to TRBJ2-7; no definite D call. The V and J ends lost 2 bases and 7 bases respectively, with 13 bases between them. CDR3 length: 13 residues. Germline assignment: CDR1 SGHRS and CDR2 YFSETQ. The CDR3 here is CASSFRSRDEQYF. The CDR3 DNA follows: TGCGCCAGCAGCTTCCGGAGCCGAGATGAGCAGTACTTC.

This clonotype has at least ten counts. This sequence joins TRBV15 and TRBJ1-4; D not resolved. The CDR3 covers 14 residues. Germline V gene data show CDR1 as LNHNV and CDR2 as YYDKDF (reference sequence). V lost 3 bases and J 10 bases, leaving 15 bases between the germline ends. The CDR3 sequence is CATSSRSSVAKLFF. The DNA for the CDR3 is TGTGCCACCAGCAGCCGATCGTCCGTTGCAAAACTGTTTTTT.